The present TCR beta chain was sequenced within a study of T cell responses to AZD1222 COVID-19 vaccine. As concerns this clone: The antigen remains unidentified.

This table comes from immunoSEQ multiplex PCR, and its TCRdb copy is limited to in-frame clones, with some not included. The sample shows about 93,000 clones, approximately 89% of them seen only once. Whole-study results and caveats: Just 5 or 6 AZD1222 recipients tested seropositive at baseline. Mostly white British, mostly female donors; authors suggested clonal diversity may be underestimated.

The ends lost 0 bases at V and 9 bases at J; junction bases unmatched: 10. Looked up from germline, CDR1 is MNHEY and CDR2 is SMNVEV (reference sequence). This CDR3 has 16 residues. The receptor comes from an adult in good health. The chain links TRBV27 to TRBJ2-1, with 8 bases fitting TRBD2. Sequenced material: peripheral blood, taken on day 0 of MenACWY control vaccination. The CDR3 here is CASSLSTAGGRGEQFF. The CDR3 DNA follows: TGTGCCAGCAGTTTATCGACGGCGGGGGGCCGTGGTGAGCAGTTCTTC.